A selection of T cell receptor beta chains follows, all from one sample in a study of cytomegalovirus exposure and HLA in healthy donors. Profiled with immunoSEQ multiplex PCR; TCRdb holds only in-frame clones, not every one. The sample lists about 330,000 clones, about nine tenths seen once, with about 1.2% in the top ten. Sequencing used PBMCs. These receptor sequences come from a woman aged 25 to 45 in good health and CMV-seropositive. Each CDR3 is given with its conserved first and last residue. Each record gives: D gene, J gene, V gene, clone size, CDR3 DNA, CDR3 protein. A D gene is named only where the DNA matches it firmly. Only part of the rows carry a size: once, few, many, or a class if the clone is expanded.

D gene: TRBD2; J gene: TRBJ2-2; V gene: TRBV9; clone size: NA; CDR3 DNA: TGTGCCAGCAGCGAGAGGACTAGCGGGAACACCGGGGAGCTGTTTTTT; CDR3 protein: CASSERTSGNTGELFF
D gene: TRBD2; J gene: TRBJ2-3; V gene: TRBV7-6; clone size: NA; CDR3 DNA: TGTGCCAGCAGCTTAGCGATTAGTTCAAGCGGGGTCACAGATACGCAGTATTTT; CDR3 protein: CASSLAISSSGVTDTQYF
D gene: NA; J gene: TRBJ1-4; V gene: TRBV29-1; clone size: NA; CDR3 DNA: TGCAGCGTTGGAAGGGCTAATGAAAAACTGTTTTTT; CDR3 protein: CSVGRANEKLFF
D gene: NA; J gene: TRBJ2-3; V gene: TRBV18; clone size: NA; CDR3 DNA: TGTGCCAGCTCACCACCGAGGGCAGTCCCTTTGAGTACAGATACGCAGTATTTT; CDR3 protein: CASSPPRAVPLSTDTQYF
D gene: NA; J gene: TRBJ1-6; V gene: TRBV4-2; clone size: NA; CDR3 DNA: TGTGCCAGCAGCCAAGATCAAGGGGCGGTGGATAATTCACCCCTCCACTTT; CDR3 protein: CASSQDQGAVDNSPLHF
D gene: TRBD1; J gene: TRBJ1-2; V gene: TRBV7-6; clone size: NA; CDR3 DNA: TGTGCCAGCAGCTCAAACACAGGGGGCTATGGCTACACCTTC; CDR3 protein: CASSSNTGGYGYTF
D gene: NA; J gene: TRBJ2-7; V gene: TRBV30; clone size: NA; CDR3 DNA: TGTGCCTCCCTACGTGGACTCGAGCAGTACTTC; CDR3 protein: CASLRGLEQYF
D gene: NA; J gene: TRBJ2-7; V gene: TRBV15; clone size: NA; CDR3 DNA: TGTGCCACCAGCAGAGAACCGACGGATTACGAGCAGTACTTC; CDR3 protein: CATSREPTDYEQYF
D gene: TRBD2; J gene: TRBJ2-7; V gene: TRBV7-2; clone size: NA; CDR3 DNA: TGTGCCAGCACCCGGCAACTAGCGGGGGGCTCCTACGAGCAGTACTTC; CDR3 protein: CASTRQLAGGSYEQYF
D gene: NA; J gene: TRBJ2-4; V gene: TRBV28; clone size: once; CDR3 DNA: TGTGCCAGCAGTTTAGTGATAGCCAAAAACATTCAGTACTTC; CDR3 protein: CASSLVIAKNIQYF
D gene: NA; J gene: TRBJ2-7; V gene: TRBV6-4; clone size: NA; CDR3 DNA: TGTGCCAGCAGTGACAGGTGGCCGTCTTACGAGCAGTACTTC; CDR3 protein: CASSDRWPSYEQYF
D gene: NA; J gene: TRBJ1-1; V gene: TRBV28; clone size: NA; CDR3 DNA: TGTGCCAGCACCCAAGGGGGGGTGGGCACTGAAGCTTTCTTT; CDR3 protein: CASTQGGVGTEAFF